The 26 T cell receptor beta chains listed next were all sequenced from one sample in a study of T cell responses to AZD1222 COVID-19 vaccine. Libraries were prepared by immunoSEQ multiplex PCR; TCRdb keeps only in-frame clonotypes and omits some of them. The sample holds 180,000 or so clones, approximately 90% seen once. Material: peripheral blood, obtained 28 days after the second AZD1222 dose. Source of these receptors: an adult who received the AZD1222 COVID-19 vaccine.

The V call is TRBV2, the J call TRBJ2-5; 10 bases fit TRBD1. This CDR3 is built from 14 residues. Germline loops: CDR1 SNHLY, CDR2 FYNNEI. The ends lost 5 bases at V and 5 bases at J; junction bases unmatched: 5. CDR3 DNA sequence: TGTGCCAGCAGTCGGGACAGGGGACGGGAGACCCAGTACTTC. It specifies CASSRDRGRETQYF.

This rearrangement joins TRBV5-6 to TRBJ2-7; 8 bases are a match to TRBD1. CDR1 SGHDT and CDR2 YYEEEE come from the germline V gene. V shed 0 bases and J 3 bases; nucleotides not matched to a gene: 2. The CDR3 is 14 amino acids. This CDR3 is CASSLAGGGYEQYF. The DNA for the CDR3 is TGTGCCAGCAGCTTGGCAGGGGGCGGCTACGAGCAGTACTTC. The full variable domain, its missing parts supplied by reference TRBV5-6 and TRBJ2-7, is DAGVTQSPTHLIKTRGQQVTLRCSPKSGHDTVSWYQQALGQGPQFIFQYYEEEERQRGNFPDRFSGHQFPNYSSELNVNALLLGDSALYLCASSLAGGGYEQYFGPGTRLTVT.

This chain connects TRBV6-2 or TRBV6-3 to TRBJ1-2; 8 nucleotides agree with TRBD1. Germline CDR1 MNHEY, CDR2 SVGEGT. J lost 9 bases, V lost 5 bases, and 11 bases had no gene match. There are 14 residues in the CDR3. The CDR3 nucleotides read TGTGCCAGCAGTCCGCCTCGGACAGGGAAGAGCTACACCTTC. Protein sequence: CASSPPRTGKSYTF.

This chain connects TRBV29-1 to TRBJ1-2, with unresolved D. The CDR3 is 13 residues long. V lost 4 bases to trimming and J lost 0 bases, with 9 bases between them. The V gene's germline CDR1 is SQVTM and CDR2 ANQGSEA. This CDR3 is CSVGNRANYGYTF. CDR3 in DNA: TGCAGCGTTGGAAACCGAGCTAACTATGGCTACACCTTC.

CDR3 nucleotides: TGCAGCGTAAACGGACGGATGCAAGAGACCCAGTACTTC. Its translation is CSVNGRMQETQYF. V is TRBV29-1 and J is TRBJ2-5; no definite D call. The germline V gene has CDR1 SQVTM and CDR2 ANQGSEA. The CDR3 is 13 amino acids. V shed 6 bases and J shed 2 bases, with 13 bases lying between them.

This chain connects TRBV7-2 to TRBJ1-2; D is unclear. This CDR3 is built from 14 residues. V was cut by 1 base and J by 0 bases, with 6 bases left in between. The germline CDR1 and CDR2 sequences are SGHTA and FQGNSA. The CDR3 sequence is CASSLGTANYGYTF. The CDR3 DNA is TGTGCCAGCAGCTTAGGTACAGCTAACTATGGCTACACCTTC.

The chain is built from TRBV4-1 and TRBJ2-3; tentative D call: TRBD2 (7 bases). V lost 11 bases to trimming and J lost 4 bases, with 28 bases between them. This CDR3 contains 17 residues. Germline V gene sequence: CDR1 MGHRA, CDR2 YSYEKL. The CDR3 reads CAVLREGGDSIPDTQYF. CDR3 sequence (DNA): TGCGCCGTCCTAAGGGAGGGGGGGGATTCGATTCCAGATACGCAGTATTTT.

The DNA for the CDR3 is TGCGCCAGCAGCTCGCTAGTGGGCGGGGGCCCTAGGGAGCAGTACTTC. It yields the protein CASSSLVGGGPREQYF. The gene calls are TRBV5-1 and TRBJ2-7; perhaps TRBD2 as D (7 bases). The CDR3 totals 16 residues. Germline assignment: CDR1 SGHRS and CDR2 YFSETQ. V was cut by 3 bases and J by 7 bases, with 23 bases left in between.

The chain joins TRBV4-1 to TRBJ1-5, with a tentative D call TRBD1 (5 bases). Trimming stripped 0 bases from V and 6 bases from J, with 12 bases between. CDR1 is MGHRA, CDR2 YSYEKL, per germline. This CDR3 comprises 15 residues. CDR3 nucleotides: TGCGCCAGCAGCCAAGATTCCGGGGGAGGTCAGCCCCAGCATTTT. Translating it yields CASSQDSGGGQPQHF.

This chain links TRBV5-6 with TRBJ1-3; D unresolved. The ends were cut back, 0 bases at V and 0 bases at J, with 4 bases in the middle. Germline CDR1 SGHDT, CDR2 YYEEEE. The CDR3 extends over 14 amino acids. CDR3 protein: CASSLGSSGNTIYF. The CDR3, as DNA: TGTGCCAGCAGCTTGGGCAGCTCTGGAAACACCATATATTTT.

The chain is built from TRBV30 and TRBJ2-3; 9 bases fit TRBD2. With V trimmed by 5 bases and J by 5 bases, 2 bases remained unmatched. The CDR3 sequence is 12 residues long. Germline V gives CDR1 GTSNPN, CDR2 SVGIG (reference sequence). The CDR3 sequence is CAWLAGKDTQYF. DNA for the CDR3: TGTGCCTGGCTAGCGGGGAAAGATACGCAGTATTTT.

This chain connects TRBV9 to TRBJ1-6; no reliable D call. V was pared by 3 bases and J by 6 bases, with 7 bases between. The CDR3 extends over 13 amino acids. CDR1 SGDLS and CDR2 YYNGEE come from the germline V gene. CDR3 sequence reads: CASSADGNSPLHF. CDR3 sequence (DNA): TGTGCCAGCAGCGCGGACGGTAATTCACCCCTCCACTTT.

Written as DNA, the CDR3 is TGTGCCAGTAGTACGACCTCCGGGACAGGGGTGGGCTATGGCTACACCTTC. Translating it yields CASSTTSGTGVGYGYTF. The chain uses TRBV19 and TRBJ1-2, with 10 bases matching TRBD1. The germline CDR1 and CDR2 sequences are LNHDA and SQIVND (reference sequence). The CDR3 has 17 residues. J gave up 4 bases and V 4 bases, and 12 bases lay outside the gene matches.

The J gene is TRBJ1-1, the V gene TRBV18; TRBD1 matches 10 bases. Germline V gives CDR1 KGHSH, CDR2 LQKENI. The CDR3 runs 14 residues. Trimming at V came to 3 bases and at J to 5 bases, leaving 3 bases not matched to a gene. CDR3 DNA sequence: TGTGCCAGCTCACCTGGACAGGGGGGGACTGAAGCTTTCTTT. Translation gives CASSPGQGGTEAFF.

The CDR3 reads CASSLTQGYEQYF. The CDR3 nucleotides read TGCGCCAGCAGCCTTACACAGGGATACGAGCAGTACTTC. The chain has TRBV4-1 and TRBJ2-7; D is possibly TRBD1 (6 bases). V was cut by 4 bases and J by 4 bases, with 11 bases left in between. In germline, CDR1 is MGHRA, CDR2 YSYEKL. The CDR3 is 13 amino acids.

The CDR3 nucleotides read TGTGCCAGCAGCTTAGAGCCGGGAGCCGGGCCCCAGCATTTT. It encodes CASSLEPGAGPQHF. This sequence joins TRBV7-6 and TRBJ1-5, with no clear D. Trimming left V 1 base short and J 9 bases short, with 13 bases between. CDR3 length equals 14 residues. Germline V CDR1 and CDR2: SGHVS, FNYEAQ. Combining the CDR3 with reference TRBV7-6 and TRBJ1-5 gives the whole variable domain GAGVSQSPRYKVTKRGQDVALRCDPISGHVSLYWYRQALGQGPEFLTYFNYEAQQDKSGLPNDRFSAERPEGSISTLTIQRTEQRDSAMYRCASSLEPGAGPQHFGDGTRLSIL.

This clone occurred once. The rearrangement uses TRBV6-6 and TRBJ1-6; D may be TRBD1 (5 bases). V lost 6 bases, J lost 10 bases, and 10 bases lay in between. This CDR3 contains 12 residues. The germline V gene encodes CDR1 MNHNY and CDR2 SVGAGI (reference sequence). CDR3 coding DNA: TGTGCCAGCAGCCGTGGGGGGTCACCCCTCCACTTT. Translated: CASSRGGSPLHF.

The chain couples TRBV30 to TRBJ2-2; D uncertain. Germline V CDR1 and CDR2: GTSNPN, SVGIG (reference sequence). The CDR3 consists of 14 residues. With 1 base removed from V and 4 bases from J, the gap between germline ends came to 10 bases. The CDR3 sequence: CAWSEVRFTGELFF. The CDR3 nucleotides are TGTGCCTGGAGTGAAGTGAGGTTCACCGGGGAGCTGTTTTTT.

The chain links TRBV4-1 to TRBJ1-6, with D possibly TRBD1 on 5 matching bases. Germline V gives CDR1 MGHRA, CDR2 YSYEKL. The CDR3 sequence is 16 residues long. V lost 2 bases to trimming and J lost 10 bases, with 18 bases between them. The CDR3 bases are TGCGCCAGCAGCCAATCTGGGGGACCGTCACTATCACCCCTCCACTTT. Residues: CASSQSGGPSLSPLHF.

The gene calls are TRBV19 and TRBJ2-1; 7 bases map to TRBD1. After removal of 5 bases from V and 8 bases from J, the junction contained 9 bases not matched to a gene. The CDR3 is 14 residues long. Germline-derived CDR1 and CDR2 are LNHDA and SQIVND (reference sequence). CDR3 sequence: CASSLGGAAYEQFF. CDR3 sequence (DNA): TGTGCCAGTAGTCTAGGGGGCGCAGCCTATGAGCAGTTCTTC. The full variable domain, completed using reference TRBV19 and TRBJ2-1, is DGGITQSPKYLFRKEGQNVTLSCEQNLNHDAMYWYRQDPGQGLRLIYYSQIVNDFQKGDIAEGYSVSREKKESFPLTVTSAQKNPTAFYLCASSLGGAAYEQFFGPGTRLTVL.

This sequence joins TRBV7-6 and TRBJ2-5, with 16 bases identical to TRBD2. With V trimmed by 4 bases and J by 4 bases, 15 bases remained unmatched. Germline CDR1 reads SGHVS; CDR2 reads FNYEAQ. The length of the CDR3 is 20 residues. The CDR3 bases are TGTGCCAGCAGCTCGAGCCCCGGGACTAGCGGGGGGGCCTCCCCAGAGACCCAGTACTTC. This gives the protein CASSSSPGTSGGASPETQYF.

V is TRBV18 and J is TRBJ2-1, with D unresolved. CDR1 and CDR2 (germline): KGHSH, LQKENI. This CDR3 region has 14 residues. Trimming removed 4 bases from V and 2 bases from J, with 9 bases in between. CDR3 residues: CASSQSSTYNEQFF. In DNA form, the CDR3 reads TGTGCCAGCTCACAGAGCTCAACCTACAATGAGCAGTTCTTC.

The chain recombines TRBV3-1 (or the pseudogene TRBV3-2) with TRBJ1-5; 8 bases match TRBD1. This CDR3 has 15 residues. CDR1 is LGHDT, CDR2 YNNKEL, per germline (reference sequence). Germline trimming cut 3 bases from V and 4 bases from J; bases unmatched to any gene: 5. The CDR3 DNA reads as TGTGCCAGCAGCCAGTCCGGGACAGGTAATCAGCCCCAGCATTTT. Protein: CASSQSGTGNQPQHF.

The chain has TRBV6-6 and TRBJ1-1, with TRBD1 matching 10 bases. Germline V lookup: CDR1 MNHNY, CDR2 SVGAGI (reference sequence). The CDR3 spans 15 residues. The V and J ends lost 6 bases and 5 bases, in that order; junction bases with no gene match: 9. For the CDR3, the DNA is TGTGCCAGCAGCCCCCAGGACAGGGGGAAAACTGAAGCTTTCTTT. Residues: CASSPQDRGKTEAFF.

The J gene is TRBJ1-2, the V gene TRBV6-5, with 9 bases identical to TRBD1. V gave up 6 bases and J gave up 4 bases; unmatched junction bases: 6. Germline CDR1 and CDR2: MNHEY and SVGAGI. There are 14 residues in the CDR3. In nucleotides, the CDR3 is TGTGCCAGCAGACAACAGGGGGCAGGCTATGGCTACACCTTC. Residues: CASRQQGAGYGYTF.

V gene TRBV16 combines with J gene TRBJ1-2, with 9 bases fitting TRBD1. V shed 0 bases and J 0 bases; nucleotides not matched to a gene: 5. The germline V gene encodes CDR1 KGHSY and CDR2 FQNENV. The CDR3 contains 17 residues. CDR3 sequence reads: CASSQSGQGTANYGYTF. The CDR3 DNA follows: TGTGCCAGCAGCCAATCGGGACAGGGAACGGCTAACTATGGCTACACCTTC.